Below are 25 T cell receptor beta chains sequenced from a single sample in a study of blood T cell repertoires in COVID-19. Profiling relied on immunoSEQ multiplex PCR, and the TCRdb table lists in-frame clones only, not all of them. The sample has approximately 240,000 clones, 70% to 90% seen once. Sequencing was performed on peripheral blood. These receptor sequences come from a man aged 50 to 60 who had recovered from COVID-19.

V usage is TRBV29-1 and J usage is TRBJ2-1; no clear D. Deletions cut 4 bases from V and 4 bases from J, with 14 bases between. The CDR3 has 14 amino acids. CDR1 and CDR2 (germline): SQVTM, ANQGSEA. The CDR3 protein is CSVVPRGLYNEQFF. Written as DNA, the CDR3 is TGCAGCGTTGTTCCCCGTGGGCTTTACAATGAGCAGTTCTTC.

The CDR3 DNA follows: TGTGCCAGCAGCTTAGAGAGCCATAGCAATCAGCCCCAGCATTTT. Protein sequence: CASSLESHSNQPQHF. The chain combines TRBV7-9 with TRBJ1-5; D uncertain. This CDR3 contains 15 residues. Trimming shortened V by 1 base and J by 0 bases, and 7 bases separated the two germline ends. The germline gives CDR1 SEHNR, CDR2 FQNEAQ (reference sequence).

CDR3 coding DNA: TGTGCCAGCAGTTATTATACTAGCGGGAGCTCCTACGAGCAGTACTTC. Its translation: CASSYYTSGSSYEQYF. The rearrangement uses TRBV6-5 and TRBJ2-7; 11 bases match TRBD2. Germline V gives CDR1 MNHEY, CDR2 SVGAGI. The CDR3 is 16 residues long. The trim removed 3 bases at V and 0 bases at J, leaving 4 bases unmatched.

The chain joins TRBV7-9 to TRBJ1-1, with 9 bases identical to TRBD1. Germline V CDR1 and CDR2: SEHNR, FQNEAQ (reference sequence). V dropped 5 bases and J dropped 4; count of bases not matched to a gene: 11. This CDR3 is 16 amino acids long. This CDR3 reads CASSRDRVGLGTEAFF. In DNA, the CDR3 is TGTGCCAGCAGCCGGGACAGGGTTGGATTAGGCACTGAAGCTTTCTTT.

The gene calls are TRBV5-4 and TRBJ1-6; D is possibly TRBD1 (6 bases). The V end was cut by 3 bases, the J end by 7 bases, with 11 bases between. Looked up from germline, CDR1 is SGHNT and CDR2 is YYREEE (reference sequence). CDR3 length equals 14 residues. In nucleotides, the CDR3 is TGTGCCAGCAGCTACAGGGTTGGAAATTCACCCCTCCACTTT. This translates into CASSYRVGNSPLHF.

The chain combines TRBV27 with TRBJ1-5; 8 bases map to TRBD1. The CDR3 extends over 15 amino acids. The V segment lost 3 bases and the J segment 4 bases; nucleotides outside the gene matches: 5. CDR1 and CDR2 (germline): MNHEY, SMNVEV (reference sequence). CDR3 bases: TGTGCCAGCAGTTTGCGGACAGGGCTGAATCAGCCCCAGCATTTT. It is translated as CASSLRTGLNQPQHF.

This chain uses TRBV18 with TRBJ2-1; the D is unclear. CDR3 length: 15 residues. The V end lost 3 bases, the J end lost 0 bases, and 9 bases lay between the germline ends. Germline V gives CDR1 KGHSH, CDR2 LQKENI. The CDR3 DNA follows: TGTGCCAGCTCACCGCGAATGAGCTCCTACAATGAGCAGTTCTTC. Translation gives CASSPRMSSYNEQFF.

This clone was seen only a few times. The chain joins TRBV7-8 to TRBJ2-7; perhaps TRBD2 as D (7 bases). The CDR3 has 15 amino acids. The V end was cut by 4 bases, the J end by 1 base, with 14 bases between. Germline V gene lookup returns CDR1 SGHVS and CDR2 FQNEAQ. This CDR3 reads CASSYAQGGSYEQYF. CDR3 nucleotides: TGTGCCAGCAGCTACGCACAGGGAGGGTCCTACGAGCAGTACTTC.

This chain connects TRBV5-1 to TRBJ1-3, with TRBD1 matching over 9 bases. V shed 2 bases and J 0 bases; nucleotides not matched to a gene: 9. The CDR3 spans 18 residues. In germline, CDR1 is SGHRS, CDR2 YFSETQ. The CDR3 DNA reads TGCGCCAGCAGCTTTGGGACAGGGCGGTTTGGCTCTGGAAACACCATATATTTT. Amino acid sequence: CASSFGTGRFGSGNTIYF.

The chain employs TRBV15 and TRBJ1-3, with 7 nucleotides matching TRBD1. This CDR3 region has 14 residues. Germline CDR1 and CDR2: LNHNV and YYDKDF (reference sequence). After removal of 3 bases from V and 2 bases from J, the junction contained 1 base not matched to a gene. The CDR3 region is CATSRGTAGNTIYF. The DNA for the CDR3 is TGTGCCACCAGCAGGGGGACAGCTGGAAACACCATATATTTT.

The genes are TRBV20-1 and TRBJ1-5; D may be TRBD1 (5 bases). The germline V and J ends were trimmed by 3 bases and 1 base, with 10 bases remaining between them. The V gene's germline CDR1 is DFQATT and CDR2 SNEGSKA (reference sequence). CDR3 length equals 14 residues. The CDR3 sequence is CSASRQWSNQPQHF. For the CDR3, the DNA is TGCAGTGCTAGTAGACAGTGGAGCAATCAGCCCCAGCATTTT.

This chain's CDR3 is CASSYQDFSSYNEQFF. The DNA for the CDR3 is TGTGCCAGCAGTTACCAGGACTTTAGCTCCTACAATGAGCAGTTCTTC. The chain is built from TRBV6-5 and TRBJ2-1, with D tentatively TRBD2 (5 bases). The length of the CDR3 is 16 residues. The V and J ends lost 2 bases and 0 bases respectively, with 11 bases between them. Germline V lookup: CDR1 MNHEY, CDR2 SVGAGI.

This clone has only a few counts. The V and J genes are TRBV27 and TRBJ1-6; 8 bases fit TRBD1. This CDR3 comprises 18 residues. Per the germline V gene, CDR1 is MNHEY and CDR2 is SMNVEV (reference sequence). Trimming cost V 3 bases and J 1 base; bases outside gene matches: 8. The CDR3 DNA sequence: TGTGCCAGCAGTTTGATGGACAGGGTATCATCCTATAATTCACCCCTCCACTTT. Translation: CASSLMDRVSSYNSPLHF.

This clone was seen just once. This chain joins TRBV19 and TRBJ1-2; 8 bases line up with TRBD1. The CDR3 is 11 residues long. Germline lookup yields CDR1 LNHDA and CDR2 SQIVND (reference sequence). V lost 10 bases and J lost 6; bases outside the gene matches: 4. CDR3 DNA sequence: TGTGCCACCTCGACAGGGGATGGCTACACCTTC. This encodes CATSTGDGYTF.

The chain uses TRBV5-1 and TRBJ1-1; TRBD1 matches 9 bases. Germline V gene data show CDR1 as SGHRS and CDR2 as YFSETQ. Trimming took 3 bases from V and 0 from J; bases not matched to a gene: 9. This CDR3 is 17 amino acids long. For the CDR3, the DNA is TGCGCCAGCAGCTGGGGGCCGGGACAGGGCTTGAACACTGAAGCTTTCTTT. Residues: CASSWGPGQGLNTEAFF.

The chain couples TRBV6-5 to TRBJ1-1, with a weak D call TRBD1 (6 bases). The germline V and J ends were trimmed by 2 bases and 4 bases, with 17 bases remaining between them. CDR1 is MNHEY and CDR2 is SVGAGI in the germline V gene. CDR3 size: 16 residues. CDR3 nucleotides: TGTGCCAGCAGTTACGCATACGCCGGGGGGCCCACTGAAGCTTTCTTT. As protein: CASSYAYAGGPTEAFF.

This sequence joins TRBV9 and TRBJ1-1; 10 nucleotides agree with TRBD1. In germline, CDR1 is SGDLS, CDR2 YYNGEE. V gave up 0 bases and J gave up 3 bases; unmatched junction bases: 2. This CDR3 spans 15 amino acids. CDR3 sequence: CASSVAGTGDTEAFF. The CDR3 DNA reads TGTGCCAGCAGCGTAGCGGGGACAGGGGACACTGAAGCTTTCTTT.

V gene TRBV30 combines with J gene TRBJ1-2; 7 nucleotides match TRBD1. The CDR3 has 15 amino acids. Germline V gene lookup returns CDR1 GTSNPN and CDR2 SVGIG (reference sequence). The junction had 16 bases not matched to a gene; V was cut back by 4 bases and J by 8 bases. The CDR3 DNA reads as TGTGCCTGGAACCCGGGACAGACCCTTTTGGGGGGCTACACCTTC. This codes for CAWNPGQTLLGGYTF.

This chain uses TRBV7-2 with TRBJ1-5; D gene uncertain. V was trimmed by 1 base and J by 1 base, leaving 8 bases between them. This CDR3 contains 15 residues. In germline, CDR1 is SGHTA, CDR2 FQGNSA. The CDR3 protein is CASSLVGLSNQPQHF. For the CDR3, the DNA is TGTGCCAGCAGCTTAGTAGGACTCAGCAATCAGCCCCAGCATTTT.

This chain uses TRBV3-1 (or the pseudogene TRBV3-2) with TRBJ2-7, with TRBD2 identical over 14 bases. The CDR3 loop spans 19 amino acids. The J segment lost 0 bases and the V segment lost 4 bases, leaving 11 bases of the junction unmatched. In germline, CDR1 is LGHDT, CDR2 YNNKEL (reference sequence). This chain's CDR3 is CASSPPQRTSGRSSYEQYF. In DNA, the CDR3 is TGTGCCAGCAGCCCACCGCAACGGACTAGCGGGAGGAGCTCCTACGAGCAGTACTTC.

The rearrangement links TRBV2 to TRBJ1-3; D gene unclear. CDR3 length equals 14 residues. The germline V gene has CDR1 SNHLY and CDR2 FYNNEI. The ends were cut back, 3 bases at V and 0 bases at J, with 6 bases in the middle. CDR3 loop: CASSERVSGNTIYF. The CDR3, as DNA: TGTGCCAGCAGTGAGCGGGTCTCTGGAAACACCATATATTTT.

A single count supports this clone. The J gene is TRBJ1-4, the V gene TRBV5-5, with 9 bases identical to TRBD1. Germline loops: CDR1 SGHKS, CDR2 YYEKEE (reference sequence). Trimming cost V 5 bases and J 8 bases; bases outside gene matches: 10. The CDR3 spans 15 residues. Here the CDR3 DNA reads TGTGCCAGCAGTCCCGGGACAGGGAGACCCGAAAAACTGTTTTTT. It specifies CASSPGTGRPEKLFF.

The CDR3 DNA sequence: TGTGCCAGCAGCCCTGACAGGGTCAGAAACATTCAGTACTTC. This codes for CASSPDRVRNIQYF. The rearrangement links TRBV27 to TRBJ2-4, with 7 bases aligning to TRBD1. This CDR3 is built from 14 residues. V lost 6 bases and J lost 6; bases outside the gene matches: 8. The germline V gene has CDR1 MNHEY and CDR2 SMNVEV (reference sequence).

J is TRBJ1-5 and V is TRBV7-9; TRBD1 matches 9 bases. Germline assignment: CDR1 SEHNR and CDR2 FQNEAQ (reference sequence). The CDR3 sequence is 14 residues long. Trimming took 5 bases from V and 5 from J; bases not matched to a gene: 4. As DNA, the CDR3 is TGTGCCAGCAGCCTCACAGGGGGCTATCAGCCCCAGCATTTT. Translated, it gives CASSLTGGYQPQHF.

The genes are TRBV19 and TRBJ1-2; 9 nucleotides align to TRBD1. V lost 5 bases and J lost 6; bases outside the gene matches: 4. The CDR3 length is 13 residues. Germline V gene lookup returns CDR1 LNHDA and CDR2 SQIVND (reference sequence). The DNA of the CDR3 is TGTGCCAGTAGTTTTACAGGGGGCAATGGCTACACCTTC. This codes for CASSFTGGNGYTF. The variable domain in full, completed from reference TRBV19 and TRBJ1-2, reads DGGITQSPKYLFRKEGQNVTLSCEQNLNHDAMYWYRQDPGQGLRLIYYSQIVNDFQKGDIAEGYSVSREKKESFPLTVTSAQKNPTAFYLCASSFTGGNGYTFGSGTRLTVV.